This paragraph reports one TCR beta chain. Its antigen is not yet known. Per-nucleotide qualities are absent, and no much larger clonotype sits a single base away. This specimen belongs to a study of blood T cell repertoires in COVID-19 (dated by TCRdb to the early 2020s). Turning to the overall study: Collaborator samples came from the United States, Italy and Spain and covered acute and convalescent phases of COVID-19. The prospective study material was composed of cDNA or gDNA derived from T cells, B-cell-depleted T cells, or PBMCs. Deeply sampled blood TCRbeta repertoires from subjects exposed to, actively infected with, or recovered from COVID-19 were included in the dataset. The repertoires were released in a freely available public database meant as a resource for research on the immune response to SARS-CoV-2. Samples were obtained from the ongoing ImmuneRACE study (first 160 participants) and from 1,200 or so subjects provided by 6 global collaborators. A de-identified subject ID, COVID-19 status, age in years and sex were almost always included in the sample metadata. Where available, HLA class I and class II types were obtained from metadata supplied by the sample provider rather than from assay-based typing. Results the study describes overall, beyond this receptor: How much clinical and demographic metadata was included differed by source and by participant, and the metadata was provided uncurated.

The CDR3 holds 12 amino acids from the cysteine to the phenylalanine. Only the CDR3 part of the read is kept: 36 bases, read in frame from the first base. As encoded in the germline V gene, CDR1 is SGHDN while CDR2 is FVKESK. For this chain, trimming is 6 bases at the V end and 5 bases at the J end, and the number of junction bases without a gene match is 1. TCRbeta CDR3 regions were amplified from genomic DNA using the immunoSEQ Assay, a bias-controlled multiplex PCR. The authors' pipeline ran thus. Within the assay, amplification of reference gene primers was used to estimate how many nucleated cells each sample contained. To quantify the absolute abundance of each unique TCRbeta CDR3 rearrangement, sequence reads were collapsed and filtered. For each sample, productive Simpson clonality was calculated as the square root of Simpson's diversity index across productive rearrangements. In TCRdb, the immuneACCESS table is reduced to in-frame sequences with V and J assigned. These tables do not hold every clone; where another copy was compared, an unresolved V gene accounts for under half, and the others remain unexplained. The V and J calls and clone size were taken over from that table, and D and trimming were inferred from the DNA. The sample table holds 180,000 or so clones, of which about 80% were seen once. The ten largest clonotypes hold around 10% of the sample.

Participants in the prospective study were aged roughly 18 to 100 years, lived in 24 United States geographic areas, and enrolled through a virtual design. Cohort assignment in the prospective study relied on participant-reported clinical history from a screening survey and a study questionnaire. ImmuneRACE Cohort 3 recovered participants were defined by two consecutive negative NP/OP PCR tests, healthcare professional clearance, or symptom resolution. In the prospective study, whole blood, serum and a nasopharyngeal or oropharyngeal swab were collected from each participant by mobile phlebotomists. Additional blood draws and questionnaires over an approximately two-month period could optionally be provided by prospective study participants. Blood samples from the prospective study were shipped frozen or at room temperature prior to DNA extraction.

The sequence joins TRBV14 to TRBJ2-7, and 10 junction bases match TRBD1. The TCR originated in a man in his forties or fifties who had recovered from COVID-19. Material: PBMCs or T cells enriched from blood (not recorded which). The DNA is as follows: TGTGCCAGCAGGGGGACAGGGGACGAGCAGTACTTC. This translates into CASRGTGDEQYF.